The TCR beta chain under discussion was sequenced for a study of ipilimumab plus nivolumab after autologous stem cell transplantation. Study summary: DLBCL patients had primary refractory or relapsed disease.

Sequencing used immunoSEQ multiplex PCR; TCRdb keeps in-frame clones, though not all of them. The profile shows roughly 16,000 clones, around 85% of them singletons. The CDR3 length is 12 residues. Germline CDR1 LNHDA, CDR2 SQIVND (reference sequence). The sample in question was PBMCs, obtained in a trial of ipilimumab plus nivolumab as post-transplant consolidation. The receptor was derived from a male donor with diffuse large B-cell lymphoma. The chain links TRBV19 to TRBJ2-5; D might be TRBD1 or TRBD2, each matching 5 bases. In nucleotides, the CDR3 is TGTGCGACGGGACGCGGTGGAGAGACCCAGTACTTC. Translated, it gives CATGRGGETQYF.